This paragraph reports one TCR beta chain. Trimming cost V 1 base and J 3 bases, with 13 bases left between them. The CDR3 is 15 amino acids. The germline CDR1 and CDR2 sequences are SGHRS and YFSETQ. These data belong to a study of cytomegalovirus exposure and HLA in healthy donors. The primer mix had 60 Vbeta and 13 Jbeta primers. Assay: immunoSEQ multiplex PCR; the TCRdb copy retains only in-frame clones and omits some. The sample has 80,000 to 100,000 clones, around 73% seen once. The sequencing input was PBMCs. This TCR came from a man aged 35 to 55 in good health and CMV-seronegative. V and J are TRBV5-1 and TRBJ1-1; D is perhaps TRBD1 (5 bases). CDR3 sequence reads: CASSLLQGADTEAFF. CDR3 in DNA: TGCGCCAGCAGCTTGCTACAAGGGGCGGACACTGAAGCTTTCTTT. The complete variable domain, with remaining parts taken from reference TRBV5-1 and TRBJ1-1, reads KAGVTQTPRYLIKTRGQQVTLSCSPISGHRSVSWYQQTPGQGLQFLFEYFSETQRNKGNFPGRFSGRQFSNSRSEMNVSTLELGDSALYLCASSLLQGADTEAFFGQGTRLTVV.